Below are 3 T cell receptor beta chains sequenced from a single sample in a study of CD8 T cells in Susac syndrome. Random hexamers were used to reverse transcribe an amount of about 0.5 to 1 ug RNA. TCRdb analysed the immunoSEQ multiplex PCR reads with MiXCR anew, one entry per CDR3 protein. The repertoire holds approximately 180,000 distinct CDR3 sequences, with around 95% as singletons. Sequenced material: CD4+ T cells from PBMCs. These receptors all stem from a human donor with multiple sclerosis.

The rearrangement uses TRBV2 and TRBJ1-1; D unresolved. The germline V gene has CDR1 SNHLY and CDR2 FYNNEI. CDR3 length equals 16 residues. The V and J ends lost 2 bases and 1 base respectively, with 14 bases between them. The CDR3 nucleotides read TGTGCCAGCAGTGAACTGGTGCCGACGCAGAACACTGAAGCTTTCTTT. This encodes CASSELVPTQNTEAFF. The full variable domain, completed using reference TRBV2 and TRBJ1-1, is EPEVTQTPSHQVTQMGQEVILRCVPISNHLYFYWYRQILGQKVEFLVSFYNNEISEKSEIFDDQFSVERPDGSNFTLKIRSTKLEDSAMYFCASSELVPTQNTEAFFGQGTRLTVV.

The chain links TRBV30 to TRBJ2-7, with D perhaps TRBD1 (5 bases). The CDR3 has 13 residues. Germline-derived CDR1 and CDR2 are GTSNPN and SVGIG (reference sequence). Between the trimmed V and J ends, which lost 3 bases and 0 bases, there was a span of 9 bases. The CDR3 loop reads CAWRYRLSYEQYF. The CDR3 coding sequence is TGTGCCTGGAGGTACAGGCTCTCCTACGAGCAGTACTTC.

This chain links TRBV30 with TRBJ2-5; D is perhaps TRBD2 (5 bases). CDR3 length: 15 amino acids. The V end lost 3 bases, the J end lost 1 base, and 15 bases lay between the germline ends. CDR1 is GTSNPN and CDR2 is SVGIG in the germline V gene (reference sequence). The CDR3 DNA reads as TGTGCCTGGAGGTTTCATATCGGGGTCCAAGAGACCCAGTACTTC. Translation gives CAWRFHIGVQETQYF.